Given below is one TCR beta chain in context. The data derive from a study of blood T cell repertoires in COVID-19. Study-level information: Sources were T cells, B-cell-depleted T cells, or PBMCs; the material itself was cDNA or gDNA.

The CDR3 covers 15 residues. Germline V lookup: CDR1 SGHDT, CDR2 YYEEEE. After removal of 4 bases from V and 7 bases from J, the junction contained 9 bases not matched to a gene. Per the original data handling: Amplified reference gene primers provided the basis for estimating nucleated cell counts. TCRdb's table, derived via immunoSEQ multiplex PCR, lists solely in-frame clones and lacks some. V and J calls and clone size are those listed in that table; D and trimming were worked out from the DNA. Among 85,000 to 120,000 clones listed, 75% to 95% were seen once. The chain links TRBV5-6 to TRBJ1-5; 9 nucleotides agree with TRBD1. Specimen: peripheral blood. The TCR comes from a man between 18 and 35 years old with acute or convalescent COVID-19. CDR3 in DNA: TGTGCCAGCAGCCCTGGACAGGGGACGGGACAGCCCCAGCATTTT. It yields the protein CASSPGQGTGQPQHF.